This passage covers 3 T cell receptor beta chains from one sample sequenced in a study of blood T cells in healthy people across ages. A second PCR of roughly 6 to 12 cycles used a sample-barcoded 5' primer and a J-beta primer mix. MiXCR was run by TCRdb on the 5' RACE reads, yielding one entry per CDR3 protein. This sample carries over 950,000 distinct CDR3 sequences, more than 30% of them seen once, and the ten largest clones take around 13%. Sequenced: blood. These receptors were collected from a man between 18 and 29 years old in good health.

The sample holds a few counts of this clonotype. The J gene is TRBJ1-1, the V gene TRBV20-1; no clear D. With 0 bases removed from V and 4 bases from J, the gap between germline ends came to 18 bases. Germline CDR1 reads DFQATT; CDR2 reads SNEGSKA (reference sequence). This CDR3 is built from 16 residues. The CDR3 region has the DNA TGCAGTGCTAGAGATAGAGGGAGGGTTGAGGGCACTGAAGCTTTCTTT. Its translation: CSARDRGRVEGTEAFF.

The rearrangement joins TRBV20-1 to TRBJ1-2, with a tentative D call TRBD1 (5 bases). The CDR3 is made up of 15 amino acids. Deletions cut 0 bases from V and 8 bases from J, with 19 bases between. Germline V lookup: CDR1 DFQATT, CDR2 SNEGSKA (reference sequence). CDR3 nucleotides: TGCAGTGCTAGAGATCCTGAGGACACTCTTGGCGGCTACACCTTC. Amino acids: CSARDPEDTLGGYTF.

This clonotype was detected a few times. This chain uses TRBV7-2 with TRBJ2-3, with D uncertain. Germline V gene lookup returns CDR1 SGHTA and CDR2 FQGNSA. This CDR3 is 13 amino acids long. V lost 2 bases and J lost 6, with 9 bases in between. In DNA form, the CDR3 reads TGTGCCAGCAGCTTAAATCGGTGGGATACGCAGTATTTT. Protein: CASSLNRWDTQYF.